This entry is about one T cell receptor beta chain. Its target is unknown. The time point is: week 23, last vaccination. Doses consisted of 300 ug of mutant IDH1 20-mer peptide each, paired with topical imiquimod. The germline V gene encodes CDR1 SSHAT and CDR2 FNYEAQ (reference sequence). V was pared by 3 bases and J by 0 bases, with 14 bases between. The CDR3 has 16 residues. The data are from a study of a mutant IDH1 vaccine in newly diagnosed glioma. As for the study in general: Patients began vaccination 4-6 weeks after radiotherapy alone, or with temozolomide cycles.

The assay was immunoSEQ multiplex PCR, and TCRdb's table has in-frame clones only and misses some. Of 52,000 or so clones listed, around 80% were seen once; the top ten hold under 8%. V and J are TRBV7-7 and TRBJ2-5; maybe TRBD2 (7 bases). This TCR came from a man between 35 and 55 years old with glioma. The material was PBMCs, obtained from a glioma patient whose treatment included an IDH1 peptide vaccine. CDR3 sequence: CASSLGGAVHQETQYF. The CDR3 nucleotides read TGTGCCAGCAGCTTGGGGGGGGCCGTCCACCAAGAGACCCAGTACTTC.